One and the same sample provided the 31 T cell receptor beta chains below, sequenced in a study of blood T cell repertoires in COVID-19. Using immunoSEQ multiplex PCR, the repertoire was profiled, and TCRdb retains in-frame clones only, with some absent. The table has roughly 500,000 clones, 80% to 90% seen once; the top ten hold approximately 3.4%. Sequenced input: peripheral blood. All receptors derive from a human donor in a cohort sampled during active COVID-19.

The chain combines TRBV9 with TRBJ1-2; D unresolved. Germline V gene lookup returns CDR1 SGDLS and CDR2 YYNGEE. The V end lost 0 bases, the J end lost 5 bases, and 8 bases lay between the germline ends. This CDR3 spans 13 amino acids. CDR3 in amino acids: CASSVGEAYGYTF. The CDR3 nucleotides read TGTGCCAGCAGCGTAGGAGAAGCGTATGGCTACACCTTC.

This chain uses TRBV19 with TRBJ1-5; D is perhaps TRBD1 (6 bases). Trimming shortened V by 7 bases and J by 3 bases, and 16 bases separated the two germline ends. The CDR3 spans 15 residues. Germline CDR1 reads LNHDA; CDR2 reads SQIVND (reference sequence). CDR3 protein: CASMGGGSYNQPQHF. The CDR3 DNA reads as TGTGCCAGTATGGGGGGGGGCAGCTACAATCAGCCCCAGCATTTT. Based on the CDR3 plus reference TRBV19 and TRBJ1-5, the full variable domain is DGGITQSPKYLFRKEGQNVTLSCEQNLNHDAMYWYRQDPGQGLRLIYYSQIVNDFQKGDIAEGYSVSREKKESFPLTVTSAQKNPTAFYLCASMGGGSYNQPQHFGDGTRLSIL.

The genes are TRBV19 and TRBJ2-6; TRBD2 is a possible D gene (6 bases). The V gene lost 7 bases and the J gene lost 4 bases, with 23 bases spanning the gap. The CDR3 is 18 residues long. The germline CDR1 and CDR2 sequences are LNHDA and SQIVND (reference sequence). CDR3: CASNPSAGSPGGANVLTF. The CDR3 DNA reads TGTGCCAGTAATCCCTCTGCCGGGAGTCCGGGAGGGGCCAACGTCCTGACTTTC.

This chain joins TRBV6-1 and TRBJ1-1, with 8 nucleotides matching TRBD1. This CDR3 has 15 residues. CDR1 is MNHNS and CDR2 is SASEGT in the germline V gene. The ends lost 0 bases at V and 7 bases at J; junction bases unmatched: 7. In DNA form, the CDR3 reads TGTGCCAGCAGTGAAGCGCTAGCAGGGGGCATTGAAGCTTTCTTT. Protein sequence: CASSEALAGGIEAFF.

This chain links TRBV10-2 with TRBJ2-7; D is undetermined. Trimming took 5 bases from V and 3 from J, leaving 5 bases between them. The CDR3 has 11 amino acids. Looked up from germline, CDR1 is WSHSY and CDR2 is SAAADI. Here the CDR3 DNA reads TGCGCCAGCAGTACGGGCTACGAGCAGTACTTC. It encodes CASSTGYEQYF.

J is TRBJ2-2 and V is TRBV19; D might be TRBD2 (7 bases). Germline-derived CDR1 and CDR2 are LNHDA and SQIVND (reference sequence). V was clipped by 8 bases and J by 4 bases, with 14 bases between them. CDR3 size: 14 residues. CDR3 bases: TGTGCCAGTGGTGGGAGGGGGAGCACCGGGGAGCTGTTTTTT. Amino acids: CASGGRGSTGELFF.

V usage is TRBV11-3 and J usage is TRBJ1-2, with unresolved D. Trimming removed 0 bases at V and 8 bases at J, with 7 bases between. The CDR3 has 12 amino acids. CDR1 and CDR2 (germline): SGHNT, YENEEA. The CDR3 is CASSLDQIGYTF. The CDR3 nucleotides read TGTGCCAGCAGCTTAGACCAAATCGGCTACACCTTC.

The chain combines TRBV5-1 with TRBJ1-2, with 9 bases aligning to TRBD1. V lost 0 bases to trimming and J lost 6 bases; unmatched junction nucleotides: 12. This CDR3 has 17 amino acids. Germline V gives CDR1 SGHRS, CDR2 YFSETQ. CDR3 nucleotides: TGCGCCAGCAGCTTGGCCAAGACAGGGGGACTCGGACATGGCTACACCTTC. Residues: CASSLAKTGGLGHGYTF.

This rearrangement joins TRBV29-1 to TRBJ2-5; maybe TRBD2 (5 bases). The V end was cut by 6 bases, the J end by 2 bases, with 10 bases between. Germline-derived CDR1 and CDR2 are SQVTM and ANQGSEA. The CDR3 is made up of 12 amino acids. The CDR3 protein is CSVVWEQETQYF. CDR3 nucleotides: TGCAGCGTCGTGTGGGAGCAAGAGACCCAGTACTTC.

This chain joins TRBV5-4 and TRBJ2-3, with 9 bases lining up with TRBD2. Germline CDR1 and CDR2: SGHNT and YYREEE (reference sequence). This CDR3 has 17 residues. Unmatched junction bases numbered 9, after V lost 4 bases and J lost 0 bases. The CDR3 loop reads CASSPGGAGGSTDTQYF. As DNA, the CDR3 is TGTGCCAGCAGCCCTGGCGGAGCGGGGGGAAGCACAGATACGCAGTATTTT.

The sample holds a few counts of this clone. The chain combines TRBV24-1 with TRBJ1-5; tentatively, D is TRBD1 (5 bases). This CDR3 spans 13 amino acids. The V end lost 7 bases, the J end lost 5 bases, and 11 bases lay between the germline ends. CDR1 and CDR2 from the germline V gene are KGHDR and SFDVKD. The CDR3 here is CATRAGWDQPQHF. The CDR3 DNA sequence: TGTGCCACCAGGGCAGGGTGGGATCAGCCCCAGCATTTT.

The V call is TRBV4-1, the J call TRBJ2-5, with TRBD2 matching 7 bases. There are 15 residues in the CDR3. Trimming cost V 1 base and J 5 bases; bases outside gene matches: 7. Germline V lookup: CDR1 MGHRA, CDR2 YSYEKL. The CDR3 DNA reads TGCGCCAGCAGCCAAGGCTCCTGGGAGGGGGAGACCCAGTACTTC. This gives the protein CASSQGSWEGETQYF.

The chain couples TRBV4-3 to TRBJ2-5, with D maybe TRBD1 (5 bases). V lost 0 bases and J 2 bases, leaving 13 bases between the germline ends. In germline, CDR1 is LGHNA, CDR2 YSLEER. The CDR3 consists of 16 residues. This CDR3 reads CASSQDPGQPQETQYF. The CDR3 DNA reads TGCGCCAGCAGCCAAGACCCAGGGCAGCCACAAGAGACCCAGTACTTC.

This rearrangement joins TRBV5-1 to TRBJ2-4, with D possibly being TRBD1 (8 bases). Per the germline V gene, CDR1 is SGHRS and CDR2 is YFSETQ. Trimming left V 6 bases short and J 4 bases short, with 14 bases between. This CDR3 is built from 14 residues. CDR3 sequence (DNA): TGCGCCAGCAACGCACAGGGGGGGAAAAACATTCAGTACTTC. Encoded protein: CASNAQGGKNIQYF. Full variable domain (remainder filled in from reference TRBV5-1 and TRBJ2-4): KAGVTQTPRYLIKTRGQQVTLSCSPISGHRSVSWYQQTPGQGLQFLFEYFSETQRNKGNFPGRFSGRQFSNSRSEMNVSTLELGDSALYLCASNAQGGKNIQYFGAGTRLSVL.

The rearrangement links TRBV7-2 to TRBJ2-5; TRBD2 agrees at 8 bases. This CDR3 is 14 amino acids long. V was clipped by 3 bases and J by 4 bases; unmatched bases: 4. CDR1 and CDR2 from the germline V gene are SGHTA and FQGNSA. CDR3 in DNA: TGTGCCAGCAGCTTCTACGGGGGGGGAGAGACCCAGTACTTC. Its protein is CASSFYGGGETQYF.

This chain uses TRBV27 with TRBJ2-7; D possibly corresponds to TRBD1 (5 bases). The CDR3 loop spans 14 amino acids. Germline CDR1 MNHEY, CDR2 SMNVEV (reference sequence). Trimming removed 3 bases from V and 1 base from J, with 10 bases in between. CDR3 in amino acids: CASSFGARSYEQYF. As DNA, the CDR3 is TGTGCCAGCAGTTTTGGGGCGCGGTCCTACGAGCAGTACTTC.

The chain carries TRBV6-1 and TRBJ1-2, with TRBD1 as a possible D gene (5 bases). Deletions cut 3 bases from V and 8 bases from J, with 7 bases between. The length of the CDR3 is 11 residues. Germline CDR1 MNHNS, CDR2 SASEGT. CDR3 sequence reads: CASSDRAGYTF. In DNA, the CDR3 is TGTGCCAGCAGTGACAGGGCGGGCTACACCTTC.

V gene TRBV19 combines with J gene TRBJ1-5, with D maybe TRBD1 (5 bases). The CDR3 extends over 14 amino acids. The germline gives CDR1 LNHDA, CDR2 SQIVND (reference sequence). Trimming removed 4 bases from V and 2 bases from J, with 9 bases in between. The CDR3 loop reads CASSNGGGNQPQHF. DNA of the CDR3: TGTGCCAGTAGTAACGGGGGTGGCAATCAGCCCCAGCATTTT.

The CDR3, as DNA: TGTGCCAGTAGTATACCCCTGTACAGGCCGAACACTGAAGCTTTCTTT. Protein sequence: CASSIPLYRPNTEAFF. The V gene is TRBV19, the J gene TRBJ1-1, with D perhaps TRBD1 (5 bases). Germline CDR1 LNHDA, CDR2 SQIVND (reference sequence). This CDR3 spans 16 amino acids. V lost 2 bases and J 1 base, leaving 14 bases between the germline ends. Complete variable domain (other parts from reference TRBV19 and TRBJ1-1): DGGITQSPKYLFRKEGQNVTLSCEQNLNHDAMYWYRQDPGQGLRLIYYSQIVNDFQKGDIAEGYSVSREKKESFPLTVTSAQKNPTAFYLCASSIPLYRPNTEAFFGQGTRLTVV.

This clone is a singleton in its sample. The J gene is TRBJ2-4, the V gene TRBV2; D perhaps matches TRBD1 (6 bases). In germline, CDR1 is SNHLY, CDR2 FYNNEI. This CDR3 is built from 13 residues. Trimming shortened V by 8 bases and J by 6 bases, and 14 bases separated the two germline ends. The CDR3 region is CASYDRKLNIQYF. The CDR3 coding sequence is TGTGCCAGCTACGACAGGAAACTAAACATTCAGTACTTC.

V gene TRBV27 combines with J gene TRBJ1-2, with 7 bases matching TRBD1. V lost 8 bases, J lost 5 bases, and 11 bases stayed unmatched. CDR3 length: 14 residues. The germline V gene has CDR1 MNHEY and CDR2 SMNVEV (reference sequence). The CDR3 loop reads CASRSGTELYGYTF. CDR3 in DNA: TGTGCCAGCCGTTCCGGGACAGAATTATATGGCTACACCTTC.

This chain uses TRBV19 with TRBJ2-5, with TRBD2 matching over 12 bases. This CDR3 region has 16 residues. The J segment lost 4 bases and the V segment lost 6 bases, leaving 9 bases of the junction unmatched. Germline V gene data show CDR1 as LNHDA and CDR2 as SQIVND (reference sequence). CDR3 DNA sequence: TGTGCCAGTAGGGGACTGACTAGCGGGAGTTCAGAGACCCAGTACTTC. This translates into CASRGLTSGSSETQYF. Supplemented by reference TRBV19 and TRBJ2-5, the full variable domain reads DGGITQSPKYLFRKEGQNVTLSCEQNLNHDAMYWYRQDPGQGLRLIYYSQIVNDFQKGDIAEGYSVSREKKESFPLTVTSAQKNPTAFYLCASRGLTSGSSETQYFGPGTRLLVL.

This chain links TRBV10-3 with TRBJ1-2, with D perhaps TRBD1 (5 bases). The CDR3 covers 14 residues. The V gene's germline CDR1 is ENHRY and CDR2 SYGVKD. Trimming took 4 bases from V and 0 from J, leaving 9 bases between them. In DNA, the CDR3 is TGTGCCATCAGTGCTGGGGGGGCTAACTATGGCTACACCTTC. This encodes CAISAGGANYGYTF.

The chain is built from TRBV7-9 and TRBJ1-6; 9 bases line up with TRBD1. Germline V lookup: CDR1 SEHNR, CDR2 FQNEAQ (reference sequence). The CDR3 extends over 15 amino acids. The trim removed 7 bases at V and 10 bases at J, leaving 11 bases unmatched. CDR3 sequence: CASTLLGTGTSPLHF. The CDR3 DNA is TGTGCCAGCACCCTATTGGGGACAGGGACCTCACCCCTCCACTTT.

There are a few counts of this clone. Other DNA sequences in this sample translate to the same CDR3. This chain uses TRBV19 with TRBJ1-3; maybe TRBD1 (5 bases). CDR1 and CDR2 from the germline V gene are LNHDA and SQIVND (reference sequence). The germline V and J ends were trimmed by 5 bases and 0 bases, with 11 bases remaining between them. The CDR3 covers 15 residues. Written as DNA, the CDR3 is TGTGCCAGTAGTTCCACAGGAGACTCTGGAAACACCATATATTTT. Protein product: CASSSTGDSGNTIYF.

V is TRBV6-2 or TRBV6-3 and J is TRBJ1-6; D is possibly TRBD1 (6 bases). Germline V gene sequence: CDR1 MNHEY, CDR2 SVGEGT. This CDR3 has 18 amino acids. Trimming cost V 6 bases and J 3 bases, with 21 bases left between them. CDR3 region: CASRPQRTGTSYNSPLHF. The CDR3 coding sequence is TGTGCCAGCAGACCTCAGAGAACCGGGACAAGCTATAATTCACCCCTCCACTTT.

The CDR3: CASSRQVGGELFF. CDR3 DNA: TGTGCCAGCAGCCGACAGGTGGGCGGGGAGCTGTTTTTT. This rearrangement joins TRBV5-4 to TRBJ2-2, with a weak D call TRBD1 (6 bases). Germline V gives CDR1 SGHNT, CDR2 YYREEE (reference sequence). The V end was cut by 4 bases, the J end by 7 bases, with 11 bases between. This CDR3 has 13 residues.

This clone appeared once. The chain uses TRBV18 and TRBJ2-7; 7 bases fit TRBD1. The ends lost 6 bases at V and 3 bases at J; junction bases unmatched: 8. In germline, CDR1 is KGHSH, CDR2 LQKENI. CDR3 size: 14 residues. CDR3: CASSHRDRLYEQYF. Written as DNA, the CDR3 is TGTGCCAGCTCCCACCGGGACAGACTCTACGAGCAGTACTTC.

V gene TRBV18 combines with J gene TRBJ2-3; D uncertain. There are 16 residues in the CDR3. The V and J ends lost 1 base and 0 bases respectively, with 11 bases between them. Germline lookup yields CDR1 KGHSH and CDR2 LQKENI. CDR3 residues: CASSPRTHPSTDTQYF. CDR3 DNA: TGTGCCAGCTCACCACGCACACACCCTAGCACAGATACGCAGTATTTT.

The V and J genes are TRBV2 and TRBJ2-3; D gene unclear. The CDR3 contains 14 residues. Trimming left V 4 bases short and J 3 bases short, with 11 bases between. The germline gives CDR1 SNHLY, CDR2 FYNNEI. The CDR3 sequence: CASSASSVTDTQYF. In nucleotides, the CDR3 is TGTGCCAGCAGTGCCTCTAGTGTGACAGATACGCAGTATTTT. Looking up the rest from reference TRBV2 and TRBJ2-3 gives the full variable domain: EPEVTQTPSHQVTQMGQEVILRCVPISNHLYFYWYRQILGQKVEFLVSFYNNEISEKSEIFDDQFSVERPDGSNFTLKIRSTKLEDSAMYFCASSASSVTDTQYFGPGTRLTVL.

In its sample, this clone was seen once. The genes are TRBV18 and TRBJ2-1; tentatively, D is TRBD1 (6 bases). Germline CDR1 is KGHSH and CDR2 is LQKENI. V lost 8 bases and J 8 bases, leaving 19 bases between the germline ends. The CDR3 extends over 14 amino acids. CDR3 nucleotides: TGTGCCAGCAAGGCATTAGGGGGATGGGATGAGCAGTTCTTC. This gives the protein CASKALGGWDEQFF.